These 5 T cell receptor beta chains were all obtained from the same sample, sequenced in a study of T cells in Graves' hyperthyroidism and ophthalmopathy. Amplification of TCR beta CDR3 regions used RNA as the template. TCR CDR3 regions were first amplified by RT-PCR with HTBI primers. MiXCR was run by TCRdb on the multiplex PCR reads, yielding one entry per CDR3 protein. Here the sample spans hundreds of thousands of distinct CDR3 sequences, 22% being singletons. Sequencing used blood. The receptors come from a man aged 25-45 years with Graves' ophthalmopathy.

A note on this clonotype: Sequence at one end of the junction differs from germline and may be a read error. V and J are TRBV5-4 and TRBJ2-2; D might be TRBD2 (5 bases). The CDR3 is 12 residues long. Germline assignment: CDR1 SGHNT and CDR2 YYREEE (reference sequence). The DNA for the CDR3 is TGTGCAGAATTGGGCGTTACCGGGGAGCTGCTTTTT. As protein: CAELGVTGELLF. The full variable domain, with the rest looked up from reference TRBV5-4 and TRBJ2-2, is ETGVTQSPTHLIKTRGQQVTLRCSSQSGHNTVSWYQQALGQGPQFIFQYYREEENGRGNFPPRFSGLQFPNYSSELNVNALELDDSALYLCAELGVTGELLFGEGSRLTVL.

Regarding this clonotype: A much more abundant neighbour one base away suggests this may be a read error. The chain joins TRBV2 to TRBJ2-3, with D possibly TRBD2 on 7 matching bases. V dropped 8 bases and J dropped 4 bases, with 13 bases sitting between them. Germline CDR1 reads SNHLY; CDR2 reads FYNNEI. The CDR3 sequence is 13 residues long. CDR3 sequence reads: CASGGAQADTQYF. CDR3 DNA: TGTGCCAGCGGGGGGGCCCAGGCAGATACGCAGTATTTT.

This clonotype was counted ten times or more. V and J are TRBV3-1 and TRBJ2-2; D possibly matches TRBD1 or TRBD2 (5 bases each). The V gene's germline CDR1 is LGHDT and CDR2 YNNKEL (reference sequence). The CDR3 has 12 amino acids. DNA for the CDR3: TGTGCAGCCGGGACCTCGAAGGGGGAGCTGTTTTTT. The encoded protein is CAAGTSKGELFF.

The chain employs TRBV19 and TRBJ1-1; 9 bases are shared with TRBD1. Germline lookup yields CDR1 LNHDA and CDR2 SQIVND (reference sequence). V trimming: 1 base; J trimming: 7 bases; junction bases outside the gene matches: 4. This CDR3 comprises 14 residues. The CDR3 sequence is CASSIGQGVSEAFF. The CDR3 bases are TGTGCCAGTAGTATAGGACAGGGGGTGAGTGAAGCTTTCTTT.

This clonotype has only a few counts. The chain carries TRBV7-9 and TRBJ2-3, with TRBD2 as a possible D gene (6 bases). The CDR3 length is 15 residues. Germline assignment: CDR1 SEHNR and CDR2 FQNEAQ (reference sequence). Deletions cut 3 bases from V and 2 bases from J, with 12 bases between. CDR3 amino acids: CASSFTGSYTDTQYF. The CDR3 DNA sequence: TGTGCCAGCAGCTTTACCGGGAGCTACACAGATACGCAGTATTTT.